The clone carrying this TCR beta chain was recorded at least ten times. Its antigen remains unidentified. This record belongs to a study of human T cells and chemical hapten exposure. Study context: It was small differences in pooled library volume that mainly caused per-sample TCR yields to vary.

Findings of the study overall: No alteration of TCRs above 1 in 1000 frequency was seen with DPC sensitization.

Blood, whole and unfractionated, served as the source for total RNA extraction. This CDR3 is 15 amino acids long. Germline assignment: CDR1 SGHTA and CDR2 FQGNSA. Trimming cost V 4 bases and J 0 bases, with 11 bases left between them. Individual cDNA molecules in this library carried unique molecular identifiers. In the authors' workflow: Sample TCR counts, which ranged from about 23,224 to 690,600, had a median of roughly 99,000. One entry per CDR3 protein, called by TCRdb with MiXCR from the 5' RACE reads. What appears here as the V and J calls and clone size reflects TCRdb's work, not the paper's. Of about 140,000 distinct CDR3 sequences in the sample, roughly 4.1% are singletons; the top ten hold around 1.4%.

This TCR was recovered from a female donor in good health. This sequence joins TRBV7-2 and TRBJ2-3; perhaps TRBD2 as D (5 bases). Here the CDR3 reads CASSSSILSTDTQYF. For the CDR3, the DNA is TGTGCCAGCAGCTCTAGCATTCTCAGCACAGATACGCAGTATTTT.